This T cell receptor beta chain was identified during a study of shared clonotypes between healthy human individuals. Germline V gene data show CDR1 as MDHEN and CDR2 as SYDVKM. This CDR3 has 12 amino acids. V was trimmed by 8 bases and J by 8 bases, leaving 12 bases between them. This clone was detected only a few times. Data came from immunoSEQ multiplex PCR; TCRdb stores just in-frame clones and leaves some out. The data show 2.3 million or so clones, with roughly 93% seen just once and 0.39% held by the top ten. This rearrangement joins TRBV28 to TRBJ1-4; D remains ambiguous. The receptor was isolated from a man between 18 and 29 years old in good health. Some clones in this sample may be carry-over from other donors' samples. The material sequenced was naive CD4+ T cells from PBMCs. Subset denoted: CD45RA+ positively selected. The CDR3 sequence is CASSSWQEKLFF. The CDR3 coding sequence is TGTGCCAGCTCCTCCTGGCAGGAAAAACTGTTTTTT.